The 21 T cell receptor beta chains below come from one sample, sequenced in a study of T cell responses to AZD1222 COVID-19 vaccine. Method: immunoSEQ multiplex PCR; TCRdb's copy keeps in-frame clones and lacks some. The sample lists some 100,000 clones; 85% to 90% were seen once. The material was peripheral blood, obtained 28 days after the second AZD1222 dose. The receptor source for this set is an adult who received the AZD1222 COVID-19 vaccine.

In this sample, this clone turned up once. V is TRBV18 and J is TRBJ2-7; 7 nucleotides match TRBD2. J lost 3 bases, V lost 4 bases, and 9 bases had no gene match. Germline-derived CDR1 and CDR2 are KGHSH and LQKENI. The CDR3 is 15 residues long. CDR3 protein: CASSQALGGSYEQYF. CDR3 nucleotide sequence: TGTGCCAGCTCACAAGCTCTTGGCGGGAGCTACGAGCAGTACTTC.

CDR3 DNA sequence: TGTGCCAGCAGCAAATGGGGACAGGGGGCTTGGGAGCAGTACTTC. This codes for CASSKWGQGAWEQYF. The V gene is TRBV27, the J gene TRBJ2-7; 12 bases map to TRBD1. CDR3 length: 15 residues. The V segment lost 6 bases and the J segment 7 bases; nucleotides outside the gene matches: 10. Germline CDR1 is MNHEY and CDR2 is SMNVEV (reference sequence).

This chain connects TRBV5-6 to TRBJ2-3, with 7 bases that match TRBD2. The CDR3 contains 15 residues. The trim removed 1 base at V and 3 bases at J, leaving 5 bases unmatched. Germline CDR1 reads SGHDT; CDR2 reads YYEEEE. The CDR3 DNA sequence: TGTGCCAGCAGCTTGTGGGCTAGCGGAACAGATACGCAGTATTTT. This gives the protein CASSLWASGTDTQYF. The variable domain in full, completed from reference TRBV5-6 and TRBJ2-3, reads DAGVTQSPTHLIKTRGQQVTLRCSPKSGHDTVSWYQQALGQGPQFIFQYYEEEERQRGNFPDRFSGHQFPNYSSELNVNALLLGDSALYLCASSLWASGTDTQYFGPGTRLTVL.

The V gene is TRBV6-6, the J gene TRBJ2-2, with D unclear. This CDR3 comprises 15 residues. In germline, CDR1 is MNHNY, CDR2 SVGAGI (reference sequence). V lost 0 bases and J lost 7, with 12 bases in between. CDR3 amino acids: CASSYSPAGHGELFF. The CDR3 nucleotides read TGTGCCAGCAGTTACTCGCCGGCAGGTCACGGGGAGCTGTTTTTT.

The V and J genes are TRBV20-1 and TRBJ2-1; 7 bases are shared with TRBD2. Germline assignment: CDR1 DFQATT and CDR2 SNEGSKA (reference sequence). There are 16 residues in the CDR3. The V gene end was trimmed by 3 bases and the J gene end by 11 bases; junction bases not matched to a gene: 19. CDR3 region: CSASWPGRIGGEKQFF. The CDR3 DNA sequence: TGCAGTGCTAGTTGGCCGGGGAGAATTGGGGGGGAGAAGCAGTTCTTC.

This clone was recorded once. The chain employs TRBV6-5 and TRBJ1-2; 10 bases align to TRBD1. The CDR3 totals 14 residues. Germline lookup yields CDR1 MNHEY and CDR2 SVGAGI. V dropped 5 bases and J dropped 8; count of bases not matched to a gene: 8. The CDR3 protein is CASSKVGQGEGYTF. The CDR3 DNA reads TGTGCCAGCAGTAAGGTCGGACAGGGGGAAGGCTACACCTTC.

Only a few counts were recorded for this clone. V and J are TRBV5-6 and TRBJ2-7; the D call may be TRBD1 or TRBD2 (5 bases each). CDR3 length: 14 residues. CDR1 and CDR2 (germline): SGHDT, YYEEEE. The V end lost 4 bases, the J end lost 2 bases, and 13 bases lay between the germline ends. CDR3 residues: CASSEVGTPYEQYF. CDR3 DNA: TGTGCCAGCAGCGAGGTGGGGACCCCCTACGAGCAGTACTTC.

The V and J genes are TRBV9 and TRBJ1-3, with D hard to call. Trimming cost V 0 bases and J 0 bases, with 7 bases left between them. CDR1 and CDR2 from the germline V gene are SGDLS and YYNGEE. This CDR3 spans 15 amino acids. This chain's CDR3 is CASSVGAYSGNTIYF. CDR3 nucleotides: TGTGCCAGCAGCGTAGGGGCGTACTCTGGAAACACCATATATTTT.

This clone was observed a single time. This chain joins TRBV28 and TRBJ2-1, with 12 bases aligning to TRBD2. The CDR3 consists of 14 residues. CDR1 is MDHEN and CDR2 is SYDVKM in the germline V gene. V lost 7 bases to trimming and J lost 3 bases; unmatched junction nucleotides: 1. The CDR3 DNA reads TGTGCCAGCATGACTAGCGGGAGCTACAATGAGCAGTTCTTC. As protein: CASMTSGSYNEQFF. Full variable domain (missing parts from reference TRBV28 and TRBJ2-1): DVKVTQSSRYLVKRTGEKVFLECVQDMDHENMFWYRQDPGLGLRLIYFSYDVKMKEKGDIPEGYSVSREKKERFSLILESASTNQTSMYLCASMTSGSYNEQFFGPGTRLTVL.

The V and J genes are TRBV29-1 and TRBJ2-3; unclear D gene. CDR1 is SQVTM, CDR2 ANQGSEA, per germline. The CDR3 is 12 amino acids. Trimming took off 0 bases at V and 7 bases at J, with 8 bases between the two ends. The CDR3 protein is CSVEEGLNTQYF. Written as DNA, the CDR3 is TGCAGCGTTGAAGAGGGGTTAAATACGCAGTATTTT.

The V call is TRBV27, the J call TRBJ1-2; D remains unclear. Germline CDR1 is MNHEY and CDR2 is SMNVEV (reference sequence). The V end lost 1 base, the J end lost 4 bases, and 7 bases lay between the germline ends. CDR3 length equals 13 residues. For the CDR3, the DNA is TGTGCCAGCAGTTTATGGGGTTCCTATGGCTACACCTTC. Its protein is CASSLWGSYGYTF.

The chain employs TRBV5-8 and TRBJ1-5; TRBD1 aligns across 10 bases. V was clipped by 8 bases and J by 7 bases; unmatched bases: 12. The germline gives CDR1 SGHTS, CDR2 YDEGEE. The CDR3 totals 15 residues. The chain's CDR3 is CASYRTGTGVQPQHF. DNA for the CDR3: TGTGCCAGTTACCGGACCGGGACAGGGGTACAGCCCCAGCATTTT. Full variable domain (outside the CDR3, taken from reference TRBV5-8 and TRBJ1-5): EAGVTQSPTHLIKTRGQQATLRCSPISGHTSVYWYQQALGLGLQFLLWYDEGEERNRGNFPPRFSGRQFPNYSSELNVNALELEDSALYLCASYRTGTGVQPQHFGDGTRLSIL.

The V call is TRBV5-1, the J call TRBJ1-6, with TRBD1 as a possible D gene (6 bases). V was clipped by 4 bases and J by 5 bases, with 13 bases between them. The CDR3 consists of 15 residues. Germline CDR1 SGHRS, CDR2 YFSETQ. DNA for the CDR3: TGCGCCAGCAGCGTCGTAGGGGGAGATAATTCACCCCTCCACTTT. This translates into CASSVVGGDNSPLHF.

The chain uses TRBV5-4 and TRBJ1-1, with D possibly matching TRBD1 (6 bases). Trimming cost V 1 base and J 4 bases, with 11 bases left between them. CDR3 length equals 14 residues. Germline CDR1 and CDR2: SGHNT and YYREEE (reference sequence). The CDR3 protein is CASSLKGVGTEAFF. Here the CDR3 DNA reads TGTGCCAGCAGCTTGAAGGGGGTTGGCACTGAAGCTTTCTTT.

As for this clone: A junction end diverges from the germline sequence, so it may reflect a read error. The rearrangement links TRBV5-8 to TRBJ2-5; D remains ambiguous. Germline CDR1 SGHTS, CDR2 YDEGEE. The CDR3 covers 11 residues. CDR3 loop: CASSLVVGSHF. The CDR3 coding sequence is TGTGCCAGCAGCTTGGTTGTCGGCTCGCACTTC.

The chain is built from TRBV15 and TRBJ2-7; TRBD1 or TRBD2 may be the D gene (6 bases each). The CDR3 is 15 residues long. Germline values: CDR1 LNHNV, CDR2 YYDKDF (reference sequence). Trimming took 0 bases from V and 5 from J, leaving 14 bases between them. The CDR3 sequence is CATSREPGARDEQYF. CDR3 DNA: TGTGCCACCAGCAGAGAGCCGGGGGCGAGGGACGAGCAGTACTTC.

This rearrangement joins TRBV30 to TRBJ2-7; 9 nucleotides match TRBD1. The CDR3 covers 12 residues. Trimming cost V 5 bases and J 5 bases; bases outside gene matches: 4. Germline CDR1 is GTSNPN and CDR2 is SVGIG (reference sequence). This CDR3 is CAWETGGDEQYF. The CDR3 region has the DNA TGTGCCTGGGAGACAGGGGGAGACGAGCAGTACTTC.

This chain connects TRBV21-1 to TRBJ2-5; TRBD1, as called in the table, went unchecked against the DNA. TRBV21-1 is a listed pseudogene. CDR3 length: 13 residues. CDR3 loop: CASSEDRVETQYF. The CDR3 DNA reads TGTGCCAGCAGCGAGGACAGGGTGGAGACCCAGTACTTC.

The CDR3: CASRGIQETQYF. CDR3 sequence (DNA): TGTGCCAGCAGGGGAATACAAGAGACCCAGTACTTC. The J gene is TRBJ2-5, the V gene TRBV6-5, with D hard to call. The CDR3 length is 12 residues. Looked up from germline, CDR1 is MNHEY and CDR2 is SVGAGI. V dropped 6 bases and J dropped 2 bases, with 7 bases sitting between them.

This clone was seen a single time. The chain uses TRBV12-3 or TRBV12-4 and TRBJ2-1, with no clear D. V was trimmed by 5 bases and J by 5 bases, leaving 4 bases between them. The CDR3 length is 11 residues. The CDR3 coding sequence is TGTGCCAGCAGTCCCGACAATGAGCAGTTCTTC. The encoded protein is CASSPDNEQFF.

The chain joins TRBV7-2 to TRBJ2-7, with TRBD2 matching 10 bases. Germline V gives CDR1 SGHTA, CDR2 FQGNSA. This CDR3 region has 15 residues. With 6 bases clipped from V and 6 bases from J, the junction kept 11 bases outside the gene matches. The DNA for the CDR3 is TGTGCCAGCAGTACTAGCGGGAACCAGGCCCCCGAGCAGTACTTC. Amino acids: CASSTSGNQAPEQYF. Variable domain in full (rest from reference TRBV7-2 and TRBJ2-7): GAGVSQSPSNKVTEKGKDVELRCDPISGHTALYWYRQSLGQGLEFLIYFQGNSAPDKSGLPSDRFSAERTGGSVSTLTIQRTQQEDSAVYLCASSTSGNQAPEQYFGPGTRLTVT.